Each of the 10 T cell receptor beta chains below was sequenced from the same sample in a study of Graves' ophthalmopathy and Graves' hyperthyroidism (dated by TCRdb to the late 2010s). Sequenced on an Illumina HiSeq 2000. TCR beta CDR3 regions were amplified from RNA transcripts for repertoire sequencing. A first-round RT-PCR used HTBI primers with the Qiagen OneStep RT-PCR kit, followed by a second-round multiplex PCR, size selection and purification. TCRdb ran its own pipeline on the public reads, namely fastp trimming at Q25 and MiXCR clone calling, and kept in-frame beta chains. Each record represents a unique CDR3 protein, reported with the most common genes and DNA among its rows. The sample yields about 640,000 distinct CDR3 sequences; roughly two fifths were counted once. Together, the top ten hold more than 3% of the sample. Sequenced: peripheral blood. The origin of the receptors is an adult man with Graves' ophthalmopathy.

The J gene is TRBJ2-2, the V gene TRBV27; D not certain. Trimming stripped 1 base from V and 3 bases from J, with 6 bases between. This CDR3 comprises 14 residues. Germline CDR1 and CDR2: MNHEY and SMNVEV (reference sequence). CDR3: CASSLFLDTGELFF. Written as DNA, the CDR3 is TGTGCCAGCAGTTTATTTCTGGACACCGGGGAGCTGTTTTTT.

This clonotype occurred a few times. This chain joins TRBV19 and TRBJ1-4, with 7 nucleotides matching TRBD1. CDR3 size: 15 residues. The J segment lost 7 bases and the V segment lost 4 bases, leaving 9 bases of the junction unmatched. In germline, CDR1 is LNHDA, CDR2 SQIVND (reference sequence). CDR3 sequence (DNA): TGTGCCAGTAGTACCGACGGGACAGCCAGTGAAAAACTGTTTTTT. As protein: CASSTDGTASEKLFF.

At least ten counts were recorded for this clonotype. The chain uses TRBV11-2 and TRBJ2-5; D gene uncertain. Per the germline V gene, CDR1 is SGHAT and CDR2 is FQNNGV. V gave up 5 bases and J gave up 4 bases, with 17 bases separating them. The CDR3 is 15 amino acids. As DNA, the CDR3 is TGTGCCAGCAGCCAACAGACGTTAAAGACAGAGACCCAGTACTTC. Its protein product is CASSQQTLKTETQYF. The entire variable domain, with the rest obtained from reference TRBV11-2 and TRBJ2-5, is as follows: EAGVAQSPRYKIIEKRQSVAFWCNPISGHATLYWYQQILGQGPKLLIQFQNNGVVDDSQLPKDRFSAERLKGVDSTLKIQPAKLEDSAVYLCASSQQTLKTETQYFGPGTRLLVL.

This clonotype was seen a few times. V gene TRBV6-5 combines with J gene TRBJ1-1, with D unresolved. Germline V lookup: CDR1 MNHEY, CDR2 SVGAGI. With 0 bases removed from V and 5 bases from J, the gap between germline ends came to 13 bases. CDR3 size: 15 residues. CDR3 DNA sequence: TGTGCCAGCAGTTACTCCGGCCGAGGAAGGACTGAAGCTTTCTTT. It specifies CASSYSGRGRTEAFF.

About this clonotype: Being one base from a much bigger clone, this may be a read error. V usage is TRBV5-1 and J usage is TRBJ1-6; the match to TRBD1 covers 8 bases. The CDR3 spans 16 residues. V was clipped by 0 bases and J by 6 bases; unmatched bases: 5. Germline assignment: CDR1 SGHRS and CDR2 YFSETQ. The chain's CDR3 is CASSLGAGGRNSPLHF. The CDR3 DNA sequence: TGCGCCAGCAGCTTGGGGGCAGGGGGCCGTAATTCACCCCTCCACTTT.

This clonotype has a single count. V usage is TRBV29-1 and J usage is TRBJ1-2, with 8 bases aligning to TRBD1. The V segment lost 4 bases and the J segment 5 bases; nucleotides outside the gene matches: 9. Per germline, CDR1 SQVTM and CDR2 ANQGSEA. This CDR3 has 14 residues. CDR3 loop: CSVGGQGGVYGYTF. The CDR3 region has the DNA TGCAGCGTTGGAGGACAGGGCGGGGTTTATGGCTACACCTTC. Looking up the rest from reference TRBV29-1 and TRBJ1-2 gives the full variable domain: SAVISQKPSRDICQRGTSLTIQCQVDSQVTMMFWYRQQPGQSLTLIATANQGSEATYESGFVIDKFPISRPNLTFSTLTVSNMSPEDSSIYLCSVGGQGGVYGYTFGSGTRLTVV.

This clonotype appeared a few times. The chain uses TRBV5-4 and TRBJ2-7, with D possibly called TRBD1 or TRBD2 (6 bases each). The CDR3 runs 15 residues. CDR1 is SGHNT, CDR2 YYREEE, per germline (reference sequence). V was pared by 2 bases and J by 4 bases, with 16 bases between. CDR3 coding DNA: TGTGCCAGCAGCTTAGGTGGCGGAGGGGGTTACGAGCAGTACTTC. Translation gives CASSLGGGGGYEQYF.

V usage is TRBV9 and J usage is TRBJ1-3; possibly TRBD1 for D (6 bases). CDR3 length equals 16 residues. CDR1 and CDR2 from the germline V gene are SGDLS and YYNGEE. Trimming pared 3 bases from V and 0 bases from J, leaving 13 bases between. CDR3 nucleotides: TGTGCCAGCAGCGCTCGAGGAGGGGGCTCTGGAAACACCATATATTTT. This gives the protein CASSARGGGSGNTIYF.

The V gene is TRBV19, the J gene TRBJ1-1; 11 positions agree with TRBD1. Per the germline V gene, CDR1 is LNHDA and CDR2 is SQIVND (reference sequence). This CDR3 has 16 amino acids. J was trimmed by 5 bases and V by 9 bases; bases with no gene match: 14. The DNA for the CDR3 is TGTGCCAGCGTGGCCGGGACAGGGGGTGTATGGACTGAAGCTTTCTTT. Translated, it gives CASVAGTGGVWTEAFF.

V and J are TRBV7-2 and TRBJ2-5; 7 bases map to TRBD2. Per germline, CDR1 SGHTA and CDR2 FQGNSA. With V trimmed by 6 bases and J by 5 bases, 15 bases remained unmatched. This CDR3 is 16 amino acids long. This CDR3 reads CASRADSWTGGETQYF. The CDR3 nucleotides read TGTGCCAGCAGAGCCGACAGTTGGACCGGGGGGGAGACCCAGTACTTC.